Presented here are 10 T cell receptor beta chains from one specimen sequenced in a study of Ad26.COV2.S vaccination and SARS-CoV-2 variants. The method was immunoSEQ multiplex PCR; TCRdb's version includes in-frame clones alone and lacks a portion of them. The profile covers roughly 380,000 clones, with roughly 94% appearing a single time and about 3.9% taken by the ten largest. Sequences were derived from peripheral blood, sampled after recovery from COVID-19. All receptors come from a human donor who had recovered from COVID-19.

The chain combines TRBV5-1 with TRBJ1-2, with D unresolved. The CDR3 is made up of 15 amino acids. Trimming took off 4 bases at V and 0 bases at J, with 13 bases between the two ends. Germline V gene data show CDR1 as SGHRS and CDR2 as YFSETQ. This CDR3 reads CASSPKRAPNYGYTF. The CDR3 DNA is TGCGCCAGCAGCCCAAAGCGCGCCCCTAACTATGGCTACACCTTC.

The chain links TRBV7-6 to TRBJ1-5; no definite D call. This CDR3 has 17 residues. V lost 1 base and J 3 bases, leaving 16 bases between the germline ends. Germline lookup yields CDR1 SGHVS and CDR2 FNYEAQ. The chain's CDR3 is CASSLEVSASFNQPQHF. The DNA for the CDR3 is TGTGCCAGCAGCTTAGAGGTGTCAGCTTCGTTCAATCAGCCCCAGCATTTT.

This chain's CDR3 is CASRWEQPQHF. The CDR3 DNA reads TGTGCCAGTCGATGGGAACAGCCCCAGCATTTT. J is TRBJ1-5 and V is TRBV19; D is unresolved. Germline CDR1 LNHDA, CDR2 SQIVND (reference sequence). The CDR3 has 11 amino acids. V was clipped by 8 bases and J by 7 bases, with 9 bases between them.

The chain has TRBV3-1 (or the pseudogene TRBV3-2) and TRBJ2-5; 14 positions agree with TRBD2. The junction had 8 bases not matched to a gene; V was cut back by 4 bases and J by 1 base. Germline V CDR1 and CDR2: LGHDT, YNNKEL (reference sequence). The CDR3 totals 18 residues. CDR3 residues: CASSLGLAGAQSQETQYF. The CDR3 bases are TGTGCCAGCAGCCTGGGACTAGCGGGGGCCCAAAGCCAAGAGACCCAGTACTTC.

The chain links TRBV5-4 to TRBJ2-5; 7 bases are shared with TRBD1. CDR1 SGHNT and CDR2 YYREEE come from the germline V gene (reference sequence). J gave up 3 bases and V 6 bases, and 14 bases lay outside the gene matches. The CDR3 has 16 residues. The CDR3 loop is CASTPKGDSIKETQYF. CDR3 nucleotides: TGTGCCAGCACTCCCAAGGGGGACAGCATTAAAGAGACCCAGTACTTC.

The chain recombines TRBV10-3 with TRBJ1-5; D is ambiguous. The CDR3 is 15 amino acids. Germline loops: CDR1 ENHRY, CDR2 SYGVKD. V was cut by 6 bases and J by 0 bases, with 12 bases left in between. The CDR3 loop reads CAIRGGTDSNQPQHF. The CDR3, as DNA: TGTGCCATCAGGGGCGGCACGGATAGCAATCAGCCCCAGCATTTT.

The chain joins TRBV19 to TRBJ1-1; 7 positions match TRBD1. Per germline, CDR1 LNHDA and CDR2 SQIVND (reference sequence). V shed 6 bases, J shed 6 bases, and the junction held 16 bases outside the gene matches. CDR3 length: 16 residues. This CDR3 is CASSWQGGFIGAEAFF. The CDR3 DNA is TGTGCCAGTAGCTGGCAGGGGGGGTTTATAGGGGCTGAAGCTTTCTTT.

The chain couples TRBV24-1 to TRBJ2-5, with 8 bases matching TRBD1. V lost 7 bases and J lost 4; bases outside the gene matches: 7. Germline lookup yields CDR1 KGHDR and CDR2 SFDVKD. The CDR3 runs 14 residues. The CDR3: CATSPRGRGETQYF. In DNA, the CDR3 is TGTGCCACCAGCCCCAGGGGGCGCGGAGAGACCCAGTACTTC.

The genes are TRBV3-1 (or the pseudogene TRBV3-2) and TRBJ2-5; 11 bases line up with TRBD1. The CDR3 runs 14 residues. V lost 8 bases, J lost 4 bases, and 6 bases stayed unmatched. Germline loops: CDR1 LGHDT, CDR2 YNNKEL (reference sequence). The CDR3 DNA reads as TGTGCCAGCGGCAGGGACAGGGGGAGAGAGACCCAGTACTTC. Translated, it gives CASGRDRGRETQYF.

The chain recombines TRBV7-3 with TRBJ2-1; TRBD1 might be the D (5 bases). Trimming pared 1 base from V and 1 base from J, leaving 17 bases between. This CDR3 spans 18 amino acids. Germline CDR1 and CDR2: SGHTA and FQGTGA. CDR3 in DNA: TGTGCCAGCAGCTTAATAAGGCTGACAGTCCCTTCCTACAATGAGCAGTTCTTC. Encoded protein: CASSLIRLTVPSYNEQFF.